Listed here is a single TCR beta chain. Its antigen is currently unknown. This specimen belongs to a study of monozygotic twins with inflammatory bowel disease. Study results and caveats: Background noise in patient repertoires may stem from differing immunosuppressive treatments. Other individuals had fewer clonotypes in common with IBD patients than with healthy twins, especially with disease activity.

The template-switching step introduced UMIs that carried a 6-nucleotide sample barcode. After re-calling the 5' RACE reads, TCRdb lists one entry per CDR3 protein, DNA absent. The sample table sets out some 130,000 distinct CDR3 sequences. The length of the CDR3 is 13 residues. CDR1 and CDR2 (germline): ENHRY, SYGVKD. The chain joins TRBV10-3 to TRBJ2-7. This TCR derives from a human donor with ulcerative colitis or Crohn's disease, or a healthy co-twin of an affected twin (not recorded which). Sequencing used blood. The chain's CDR3 is CAISGYLAAEQYF.